Shown below are 9 T cell receptor beta chains from a single sample sequenced in a study of technical replicates of blood from a handful of donors. TCRdb keeps only in-frame clones here, not all; method: immunoSEQ multiplex PCR. Of under 100,000 clones in the sample, approximately 95% were seen once. The source material was T cells isolated from PBMCs. Every receptor here comes from a human donor in good health.

The chain has TRBV7-8 and TRBJ1-5; TRBD1 agrees at 7 bases. Germline-derived CDR1 and CDR2 are SGHVS and FQNEAQ. The length of the CDR3 is 14 residues. Losses at the gene ends were 2 bases for V and 5 bases for J; bases not matched to a gene: 3. The CDR3 DNA reads TGTGCCAGCAGCTTAATGGGGACAGATCAGCCCCAGCATTTT. It yields the protein CASSLMGTDQPQHF.

V and J are TRBV6-5 and TRBJ1-1, with D possibly TRBD1 on 6 matching bases. This CDR3 has 13 amino acids. Between the trimmed V and J ends, which lost 6 bases and 7 bases, there was a span of 15 bases. Germline values: CDR1 MNHEY, CDR2 SVGAGI. CDR3 nucleotides: TGTGCCAGCAGGCCGACAGGAGAGTGTGAAGCTTTCTTT. Translating gives CASRPTGECEAFF.

This chain connects TRBV7-2 to TRBJ1-2, with D unresolved. CDR1 SGHTA and CDR2 FQGNSA come from the germline V gene. The V end lost 0 bases, the J end lost 2 bases, and 10 bases lay between the germline ends. The length of the CDR3 is 15 residues. The CDR3 coding sequence is TGTGCCAGCAGCTTAGCAGGACTCATCAACTATGGCTACACCTTC. This codes for CASSLAGLINYGYTF. The full variable domain, completed using reference TRBV7-2 and TRBJ1-2, is GAGVSQSPSNKVTEKGKDVELRCDPISGHTALYWYRQSLGQGLEFLIYFQGNSAPDKSGLPSDRFSAERTGGSVSTLTIQRTQQEDSAVYLCASSLAGLINYGYTFGSGTRLTVV.

In this sample, this clone turned up once. The J gene is TRBJ2-1, the V gene TRBV19; 12 bases fit TRBD2. The CDR3 runs to 15 residues. Germline V gene sequence: CDR1 LNHDA, CDR2 SQIVND (reference sequence). With V trimmed by 3 bases and J by 7 bases, 4 bases remained unmatched. DNA of the CDR3: TGTGCCAGTAGTATGGGACTAGCGGGCTTAAATGAGCAGTTCTTC. Its translation is CASSMGLAGLNEQFF.

This CDR3 reads CASSQEGGVGQPQHF. The CDR3, as DNA: TGCGCCAGCAGCCAAGAAGGAGGGGTCGGACAGCCCCAGCATTTT. The chain combines TRBV4-1 with TRBJ1-5, with a possible D match to TRBD1 (5 bases). Trimming removed 0 bases at V and 7 bases at J, with 13 bases between. The CDR3 spans 15 residues. Germline V gene sequence: CDR1 MGHRA, CDR2 YSYEKL.

The chain has TRBV6-1 and TRBJ1-5; tentative D call: TRBD1 (5 bases). V gave up 2 bases and J gave up 6 bases, with 14 bases separating them. From germline, CDR1 is MNHNS and CDR2 SASEGT. This CDR3 region has 15 residues. The CDR3 here is CASSEWSGKFQPQHF. The CDR3 DNA sequence: TGTGCCAGCAGTGAATGGTCAGGGAAGTTTCAGCCCCAGCATTTT.

This clone was counted once. The chain has TRBV11-3 and TRBJ2-1; TRBD2 matches at 7 bases. Germline V gene data show CDR1 as SGHNT and CDR2 as YENEEA. The CDR3 is 16 amino acids. The J segment lost 6 bases and the V segment lost 4 bases, leaving 12 bases of the junction unmatched. The CDR3 sequence is CASSSFWEGNINEQFF. The CDR3, as DNA: TGTGCCAGCAGCTCCTTTTGGGAGGGCAATATCAATGAGCAGTTCTTC.

The V and J genes are TRBV29-1 and TRBJ2-2; 7 nucleotides align to TRBD1. Germline CDR1 SQVTM, CDR2 ANQGSEA. Germline trimming cut 8 bases from V and 5 bases from J; bases unmatched to any gene: 8. The CDR3 length is 13 residues. CDR3 in amino acids: CSTLRDSTGELFF. The CDR3 nucleotides are TGCAGCACACTCCGGGACAGTACCGGGGAGCTGTTTTTT.

V is TRBV2 and J is TRBJ1-1; a possible D gene is TRBD1 (5 bases). This CDR3 region has 12 residues. The germline V and J ends were trimmed by 8 bases and 8 bases, with 15 bases remaining between them. Germline CDR1 and CDR2: SNHLY and FYNNEI. Here the CDR3 DNA reads TGTGCCAGCGGGCTAAGAAGGGGCGAAGCTTTCTTT. It translates to CASGLRRGEAFF.